This T cell receptor beta chain stems from a study of cytomegalovirus exposure and HLA in healthy donors. Study-wide context: HLA-typed donors contributed 65 million to 95 million unique TCRs, which were held in an early data release.

On this clone itself: Its antigen is currently unknown.

Vbeta (60) and Jbeta (13) primers were used in the PCR. Clones were sequenced by immunoSEQ multiplex PCR, and TCRdb holds only the in-frame ones, with some missing. The table has about 200,000 clones, about 88% seen once. Study results and limitations: In a later analysis, HLA-associated TCR beta chains were more clonally expanded than equally common others.

V lost 4 bases and J lost 4, with 14 bases in between. The CDR3 has 14 amino acids. Germline values: CDR1 SGHDT, CDR2 YYEEEE. This chain uses TRBV5-6 with TRBJ2-5, with D possibly TRBD1 on 6 matching bases. What was sequenced was PBMCs. The receptor's source is a woman aged 25 to 39 in good health and CMV-seronegative. This chain's CDR3 is CASSIGDRTETQYF. CDR3 bases: TGTGCCAGCAGCATAGGAGACAGGACAGAGACCCAGTACTTC.